This T cell receptor beta chain was profiled in a study of blood T cell repertoires in COVID-19. At the level of the study: The origin of the acute and convalescent COVID-19 samples was the United States, Italy and Spain.

The study drew participants aged roughly 18 to 89 years from around 24 US areas. Grouping used clinical history reported by participants in a survey and questionnaire. Data came from immunoSEQ multiplex PCR; TCRdb stores just in-frame clones and leaves some out. The sample consists of a few hundred thousand clones, approximately 89% of them appearing once. This sequence was found in a man aged 25 to 40 who had recovered from COVID-19. Sequences were obtained from PBMCs or T cells enriched from blood (not recorded which).

The CDR3 DNA is TGTGCCAGCAGTTCCGGGACAGAGATCACCGGGGAGCTGTTTTTT. Residues: CASSSGTEITGELFF. J is TRBJ2-2 and V is TRBV27, with TRBD1 identical over 7 bases. The CDR3 runs 15 residues. Germline CDR1 is MNHEY and CDR2 is SMNVEV (reference sequence). The junction had 6 bases not matched to a gene; V was cut back by 4 bases and J by 4 bases.